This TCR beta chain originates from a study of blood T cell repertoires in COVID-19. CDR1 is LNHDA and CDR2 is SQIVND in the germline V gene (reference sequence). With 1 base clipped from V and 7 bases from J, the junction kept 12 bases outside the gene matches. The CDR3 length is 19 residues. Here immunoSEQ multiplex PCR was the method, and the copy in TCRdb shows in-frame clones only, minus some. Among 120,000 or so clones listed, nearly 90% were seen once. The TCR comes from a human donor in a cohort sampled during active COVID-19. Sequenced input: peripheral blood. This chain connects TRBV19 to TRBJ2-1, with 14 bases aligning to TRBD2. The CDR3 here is CASSIGFYRGTSGRNEQFF. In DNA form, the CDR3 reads TGTGCCAGTAGTATAGGCTTCTATAGGGGGACTAGCGGGAGAAATGAGCAGTTCTTC.